The source of this TCR beta chain is a study of T cells in Graves' hyperthyroidism and ophthalmopathy. Study context: Blood was drawn when the patient was first diagnosed and still untreated. Study findings and constraints: Blood shared most expanded thyroid clonotypes above 0.001.

This clonotype was counted ten times or more. Its antigen is undetermined. Germline V gene sequence: CDR1 MNHEY, CDR2 SVGEGT. V was trimmed by 0 bases and J by 4 bases, leaving 15 bases between them. The CDR3 totals 16 residues. RNA transcripts provided the source from which TCR beta CDR3 regions were amplified. The study used the HTBI primer set for a first-round RT-PCR of the TCR CDR3. MiXCR, run by TCRdb on the multiplex PCR reads, gives a single entry per CDR3 protein. The sample lists 600,000 to 650,000 distinct CDR3 sequences, roughly 20% occurring once. V is TRBV6-2 or TRBV6-3 and J is TRBJ1-1; maybe TRBD1 (6 bases). The sample comprised blood. The source of this sequence is a man in his thirties or forties with Graves' ophthalmopathy. The CDR3 bases are TGTGCCAGCAGTTACTCGATGGGGGCGGGGGGCACTGAAGCTTTCTTT. Amino acids: CASSYSMGAGGTEAFF.